This T cell receptor (beta chain) was observed in a study of blood T cell repertoires in COVID-19. Whole-study context: Samples came from the United States, Italy and Spain, spanning acute and convalescent COVID-19.

V dropped 3 bases and J dropped 0 bases, with 12 bases sitting between them. Germline V gene sequence: CDR1 LNHDA, CDR2 SQIVND (reference sequence). CDR3 length equals 16 residues. Some clones are missing from TCRdb's copy, which holds only in-frame ones; the method was immunoSEQ multiplex PCR. This table has fewer than 200,000 clones, roughly 82% appearing once. This clone is a singleton in its sample. Enrolled through a virtual design, the participants were between 18 and 89 years of age and came from about two dozen US areas. The clonotype originates from a woman between 55 and 75 years old with acute COVID-19. The specimen sequenced was PBMCs or T cells enriched from blood (not recorded which). This chain links TRBV19 with TRBJ2-4, with unresolved D. DNA of the CDR3: TGTGCCAGTAGTATCGGGTACTCTCTAGCCAAAAACATTCAGTACTTC. Residues: CASSIGYSLAKNIQYF.